A single sample gave rise to the 7 T cell receptor beta chains below, sequenced in a study of T cells in localized non-small cell lung cancer. The assay was immunoSEQ multiplex PCR, and TCRdb's table has in-frame clones only and misses some. This repertoire shows more than 25,000 clones, 80% to 90% found once; its top ten account for 10% to 13%. The sample in question was peripheral blood, obtained before any cancer treatment. Receptors originate from a woman aged 40-70 years with stage I lung adenocarcinoma.

The V call is TRBV18, the J call TRBJ2-5; a weak D match, TRBD1 (6 bases). The germline V and J ends were trimmed by 4 bases and 5 bases, with 11 bases remaining between them. The CDR3 totals 13 residues. In germline, CDR1 is KGHSH, CDR2 LQKENI. The CDR3 loop is CASSLQGGETQYF. CDR3 DNA sequence: TGTGCCAGCTCACTACAGGGCGGCGAGACCCAGTACTTC.

This clone was observed a single time. The chain carries TRBV19 and TRBJ2-1; no reliable D call. Germline V gene data show CDR1 as LNHDA and CDR2 as SQIVND (reference sequence). The CDR3 length is 16 residues. V was trimmed by 3 bases and J by 6 bases, leaving 18 bases between them. The chain's CDR3 is CASSIRTSFGANEQFF. The CDR3 DNA reads TGTGCCAGTAGTATCCGGACGTCCTTTGGTGCCAATGAGCAGTTCTTC.

The gene calls are TRBV28 and TRBJ1-1; D is ambiguous. Trimming took 6 bases from V and 1 from J, leaving 18 bases between them. The CDR3 runs 16 residues. Germline V gene data show CDR1 as MDHEN and CDR2 as SYDVKM. Here the CDR3 reads CASSPWGGNPNTEAFF. The CDR3, as DNA: TGTGCCAGCAGCCCGTGGGGAGGAAACCCGAACACTGAAGCTTTCTTT.

This chain connects TRBV9 to TRBJ2-5, with 10 bases fitting TRBD2. V trimming: 3 bases; J trimming: 5 bases; junction bases outside the gene matches: 1. There are 13 residues in the CDR3. From germline, CDR1 is SGDLS and CDR2 YYNGEE. The CDR3 is CASSATSGETQYF. The CDR3 nucleotides read TGTGCCAGCAGCGCGACTAGCGGGGAGACCCAGTACTTC. Full variable domain (rest looked up from reference TRBV9 and TRBJ2-5): DSGVTQTPKHLITATGQRVTLRCSPRSGDLSVYWYQQSLDQGLQFLIQYYNGEERAKGNILERFSAQQFPDLHSELNLSSLELGDSALYFCASSATSGETQYFGPGTRLLVL.

The chain uses TRBV28 and TRBJ1-2, with 8 bases that match TRBD1. The CDR3 consists of 15 residues. V lost 4 bases, J lost 5 bases, and 9 bases stayed unmatched. The germline V gene encodes CDR1 MDHEN and CDR2 SYDVKM. The CDR3 bases are TGTGCCAGCAGTTCTCTGTCCCGGGACAGGTATGGCTACACCTTC. It encodes CASSSLSRDRYGYTF.

The CDR3 region has the DNA TGTGCCAGCAGCTTGTACAATTCAGGGAACTACGAGCAGTACTTC. Its protein is CASSLYNSGNYEQYF. This chain links TRBV11-2 with TRBJ2-7; perhaps TRBD1 as D (5 bases). CDR3 length equals 15 residues. V was trimmed by 3 bases and J by 3 bases, leaving 15 bases between them. Germline CDR1 reads SGHAT; CDR2 reads FQNNGV.

This rearrangement joins TRBV6-1 to TRBJ1-2; D is unresolved. The CDR3 covers 11 residues. CDR1 and CDR2 from the germline V gene are MNHNS and SASEGT. Trimming removed 4 bases at V and 8 bases at J, with 8 bases between. CDR3 nucleotides: TGTGCCAGCAGTGTGGACGGCGGCTACACCTTC. It yields the protein CASSVDGGYTF.